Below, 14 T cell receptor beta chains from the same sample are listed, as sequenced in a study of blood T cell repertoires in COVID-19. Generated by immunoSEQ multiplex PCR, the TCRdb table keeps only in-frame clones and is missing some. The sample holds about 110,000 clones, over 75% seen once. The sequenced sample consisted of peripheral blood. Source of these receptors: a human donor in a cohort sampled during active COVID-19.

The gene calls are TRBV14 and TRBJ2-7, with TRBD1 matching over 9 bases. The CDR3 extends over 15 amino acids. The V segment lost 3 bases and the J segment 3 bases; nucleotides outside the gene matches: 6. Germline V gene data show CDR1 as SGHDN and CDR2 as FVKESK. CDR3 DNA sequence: TGTGCCAGCAGCCATGTAACGGACAGGGGCTACGAGCAGTACTTC. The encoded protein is CASSHVTDRGYEQYF.

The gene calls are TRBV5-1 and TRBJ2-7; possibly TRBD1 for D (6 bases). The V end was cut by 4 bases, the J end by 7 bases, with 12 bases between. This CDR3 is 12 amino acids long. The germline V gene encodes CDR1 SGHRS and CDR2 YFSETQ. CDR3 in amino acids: CASSDRLGEQYF. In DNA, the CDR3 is TGCGCCAGCAGCGACAGGCTGGGGGAGCAGTACTTC. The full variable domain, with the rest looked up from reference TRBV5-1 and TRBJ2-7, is KAGVTQTPRYLIKTRGQQVTLSCSPISGHRSVSWYQQTPGQGLQFLFEYFSETQRNKGNFPGRFSGRQFSNSRSEMNVSTLELGDSALYLCASSDRLGEQYFGPGTRLTVT.

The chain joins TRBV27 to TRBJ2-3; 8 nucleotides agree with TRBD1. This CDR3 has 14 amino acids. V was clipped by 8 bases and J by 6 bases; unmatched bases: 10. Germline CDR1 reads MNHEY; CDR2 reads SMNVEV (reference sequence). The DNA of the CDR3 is TGTGCCAGCCGAATCCAGGGGGCTGTGGATACGCAGTATTTT. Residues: CASRIQGAVDTQYF.

CDR3 coding DNA: TGTGCCAGCAGCCAAGGGACGGGAAACTATGGCTACACCTTC. Translated, it gives CASSQGTGNYGYTF. This chain connects TRBV4-2 to TRBJ1-2; D is undetermined. This CDR3 comprises 14 residues. CDR1 is LGHNA, CDR2 YNFKEQ, per germline. The germline V and J ends were trimmed by 1 base and 2 bases, with 8 bases remaining between them.

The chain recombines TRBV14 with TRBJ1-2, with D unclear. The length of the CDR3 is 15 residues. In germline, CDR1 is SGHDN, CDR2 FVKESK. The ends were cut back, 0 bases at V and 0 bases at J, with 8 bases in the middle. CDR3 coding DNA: TGTGCCAGCAGCCAAGATCTGCGGCCTAACTATGGCTACACCTTC. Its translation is CASSQDLRPNYGYTF.

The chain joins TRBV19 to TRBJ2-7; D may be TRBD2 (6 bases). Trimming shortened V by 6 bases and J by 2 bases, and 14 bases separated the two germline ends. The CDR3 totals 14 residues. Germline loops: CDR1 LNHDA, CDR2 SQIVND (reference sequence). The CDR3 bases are TGTGCCAGTAGCGAGGACTATCCAGCCTACGAGCAGTACTTC. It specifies CASSEDYPAYEQYF.

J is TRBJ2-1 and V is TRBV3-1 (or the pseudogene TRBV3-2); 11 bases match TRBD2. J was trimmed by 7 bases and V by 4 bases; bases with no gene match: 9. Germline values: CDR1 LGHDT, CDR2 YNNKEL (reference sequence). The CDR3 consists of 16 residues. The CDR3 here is CASSPRLAGTGNEQFF. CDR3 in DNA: TGTGCCAGCAGCCCAAGACTAGCGGGGACCGGTAATGAGCAGTTCTTC.

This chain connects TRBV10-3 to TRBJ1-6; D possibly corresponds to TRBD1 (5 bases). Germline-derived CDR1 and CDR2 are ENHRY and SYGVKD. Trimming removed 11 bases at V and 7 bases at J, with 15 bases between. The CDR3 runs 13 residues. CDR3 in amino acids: CAVRQTENSPLHF. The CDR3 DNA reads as TGTGCCGTCCGCCAGACAGAGAATTCACCCCTCCACTTT.

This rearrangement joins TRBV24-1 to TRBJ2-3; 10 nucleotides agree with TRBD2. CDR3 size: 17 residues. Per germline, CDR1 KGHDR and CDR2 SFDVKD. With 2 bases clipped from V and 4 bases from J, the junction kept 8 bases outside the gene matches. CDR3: CATSDSGTSAPADTQYF. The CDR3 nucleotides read TGTGCCACCAGTGATTCAGGGACTAGCGCCCCTGCAGATACGCAGTATTTT.

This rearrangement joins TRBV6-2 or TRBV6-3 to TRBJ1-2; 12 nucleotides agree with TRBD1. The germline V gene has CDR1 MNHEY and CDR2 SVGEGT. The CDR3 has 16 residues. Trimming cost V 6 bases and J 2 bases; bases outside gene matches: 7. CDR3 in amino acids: CASSPPGTGGNYGYTF. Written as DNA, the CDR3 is TGTGCCAGCAGCCCTCCTGGGACAGGGGGCAACTATGGCTACACCTTC.

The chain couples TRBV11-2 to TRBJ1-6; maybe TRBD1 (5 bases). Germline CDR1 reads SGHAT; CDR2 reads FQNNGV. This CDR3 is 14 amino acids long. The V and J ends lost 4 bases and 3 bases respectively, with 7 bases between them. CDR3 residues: CASSSGGYNSPLHF. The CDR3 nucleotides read TGTGCCAGCAGCTCGGGGGGCTATAATTCACCCCTCCACTTT.

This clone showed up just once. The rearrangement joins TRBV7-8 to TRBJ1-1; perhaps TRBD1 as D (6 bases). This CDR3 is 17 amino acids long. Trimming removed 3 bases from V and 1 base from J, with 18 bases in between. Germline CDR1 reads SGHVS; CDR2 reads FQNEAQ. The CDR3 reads CASSLPSPGARNTEAFF. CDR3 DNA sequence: TGTGCCAGCAGCTTGCCGTCCCCAGGGGCGAGGAACACTGAAGCTTTCTTT.

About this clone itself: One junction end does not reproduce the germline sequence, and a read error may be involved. CDR3 amino acids: CASSLARGTSYEQYF. The CDR3 nucleotides are TGTGCTAGCAGCTTAGCCAGGGGCACGTCCTACGAGCAGTACTTC. This chain links TRBV7-7 with TRBJ2-7; a possible D gene is TRBD1 (6 bases). This CDR3 has 15 residues. Germline-derived CDR1 and CDR2 are SSHAT and FNYEAQ (reference sequence). Based on the CDR3 plus reference TRBV7-7 and TRBJ2-7, the full variable domain is GAGVSQSPRYKVTKRGQDVTLRCDPISSHATLYWYQQALGQGPEFLTYFNYEAQPDKSGLPSDRFSAERPEGSISTLTIQRTEQRDSAMYRCASSLARGTSYEQYFGPGTRLTVT.

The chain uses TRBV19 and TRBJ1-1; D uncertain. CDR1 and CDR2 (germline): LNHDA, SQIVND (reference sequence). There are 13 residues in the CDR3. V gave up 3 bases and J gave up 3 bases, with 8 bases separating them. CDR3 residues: CASSIEGYTEAFF. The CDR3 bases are TGTGCCAGTAGTATCGAGGGATACACTGAAGCTTTCTTT.